These 24 T cell receptor beta chains originate from one sample sequenced in a study of blood T cell repertoires in COVID-19. Repertoires were generated with immunoSEQ multiplex PCR, while TCRdb's copy carries only in-frame clones and drops some. Of about 260,000 clones listed, 88% were seen once; the top ten hold less than 5%. The source material was peripheral blood. These receptors came from a man in his 60s who had recovered from COVID-19.

CDR3 in amino acids: CASRTGGPQETQYF. Written as DNA, the CDR3 is TGTGCCAGCAGGACAGGGGGGCCCCAAGAGACCCAGTACTTC. V gene TRBV27 combines with J gene TRBJ2-5, with TRBD1 identical over 9 bases. This CDR3 is 14 amino acids long. The V segment lost 6 bases and the J segment 1 base; nucleotides outside the gene matches: 3. Germline V gives CDR1 MNHEY, CDR2 SMNVEV (reference sequence).

V and J are TRBV5-1 and TRBJ2-2; 10 bases align to TRBD2. Germline CDR1 and CDR2: SGHRS and YFSETQ. With V trimmed by 4 bases and J by 2 bases, 11 bases remained unmatched. This CDR3 has 18 amino acids. The CDR3 DNA reads as TGCGCCAGCAGCCCGCCCCATACTAGCGGGGTTAACACCGGGGAGCTGTTTTTT. This encodes CASSPPHTSGVNTGELFF.

V is TRBV6-5 and J is TRBJ2-7; 8 bases align to TRBD1. The CDR3 runs 15 residues. Losses at the gene ends were 0 bases for V and 4 bases for J; bases not matched to a gene: 5. CDR1 and CDR2 (germline): MNHEY, SVGAGI. CDR3 DNA sequence: TGTGCCAGCAGTTACTCCACAGGGGGTCCTTACGAGCAGTACTTC. Its translation: CASSYSTGGPYEQYF.

This clone occurred a few times. CDR3 sequence (DNA): TGCGCCAGCAGCCGCCGGCAGGGGTCGCCGGGCACCGGGGAGCTGTTTTTT. It codes for CASSRRQGSPGTGELFF. The genes are TRBV5-1 and TRBJ2-2; D is perhaps TRBD1 (6 bases). Germline V gene sequence: CDR1 SGHRS, CDR2 YFSETQ. The CDR3 length is 17 residues. Trimming stripped 4 bases from V and 4 bases from J, with 20 bases between.

V usage is TRBV6-2 or TRBV6-3 and J usage is TRBJ1-1; D is perhaps TRBD1 (5 bases). Trimming took off 6 bases at V and 6 bases at J, with 17 bases between the two ends. The CDR3 extends over 14 amino acids. The germline gives CDR1 MNHEY, CDR2 SVGEGT. The CDR3 protein is CASSSGTTGPEAFF. CDR3 nucleotides: TGTGCCAGCAGCAGCGGGACTACTGGACCTGAAGCTTTCTTT.

The rearrangement joins TRBV12-3 or TRBV12-4 to TRBJ2-7; 7 bases are a match to TRBD2. Unmatched junction bases numbered 0, after V lost 1 base and J lost 3 bases. The CDR3 contains 13 residues. This CDR3 is CASSLGTSYEQYF. CDR3 bases: TGTGCCAGCAGTTTAGGGACTAGCTACGAGCAGTACTTC.

V and J are TRBV5-5 and TRBJ1-2; D unclear. This CDR3 spans 12 amino acids. Per the germline V gene, CDR1 is SGHKS and CDR2 is YYEKEE (reference sequence). Trimming took off 0 bases at V and 4 bases at J, with 4 bases between the two ends. This CDR3 is CASSLDTYGYTF. The DNA for the CDR3 is TGTGCCAGCAGCTTGGACACCTATGGCTACACCTTC.

The chain carries TRBV7-9 and TRBJ1-6; possibly TRBD1 for D (6 bases). The CDR3 runs 16 residues. Germline CDR1 and CDR2: SEHNR and FQNEAQ (reference sequence). Trimming took 2 bases from V and 1 from J, leaving 9 bases between them. CDR3 region: CASSLSRGSYNSPLHF. The CDR3 DNA sequence: TGTGCCAGCAGCTTAAGTAGGGGGTCCTATAATTCACCCCTCCACTTT.

This chain joins TRBV25-1 and TRBJ2-6; tentatively, D is TRBD1 (5 bases). The germline V gene encodes CDR1 MGHDK and CDR2 SYGVNS. Trimming left V 3 bases short and J 2 bases short, with 5 bases between. This CDR3 has 14 residues. CDR3 bases: TGTGCCAGCAGTGACAGGGCTGGGGCCAACGTCCTGACTTTC. This sequence encodes CASSDRAGANVLTF.

This chain connects TRBV7-2 to TRBJ1-5; 9 nucleotides line up with TRBD1. CDR1 is SGHTA, CDR2 FQGNSA, per germline. The trim removed 3 bases at V and 4 bases at J, leaving 7 bases unmatched. The CDR3 is made up of 16 amino acids. The CDR3 spells CASSFGQGRWNQPQHF. In nucleotides, the CDR3 is TGTGCCAGCAGCTTTGGACAGGGGAGGTGGAATCAGCCCCAGCATTTT.

J is TRBJ1-5 and V is TRBV7-6; D is possibly TRBD1 (5 bases). CDR3 size: 15 residues. The germline CDR1 and CDR2 sequences are SGHVS and FNYEAQ. Trimming left V 3 bases short and J 1 base short, with 10 bases between. The CDR3 spells CASSLDGQSNQPQHF. CDR3 bases: TGTGCCAGCAGCTTGGACGGACAAAGCAATCAGCCCCAGCATTTT.

V usage is TRBV19 and J usage is TRBJ1-1; weak D call: TRBD1 (6 bases). Germline loops: CDR1 LNHDA, CDR2 SQIVND (reference sequence). The germline V and J ends were trimmed by 1 base and 11 bases, with 20 bases remaining between them. The CDR3 has 15 amino acids. As DNA, the CDR3 is TGTGCCAGTAGTATAGGGGTGCCGGGGCCCGACAGGGCTTTCTTT. Its protein is CASSIGVPGPDRAFF.

The V gene is TRBV6-2 or TRBV6-3, the J gene TRBJ1-6, with D perhaps matching TRBD1 (6 bases). V shed 2 bases and J shed 7 bases, with 9 bases lying between them. Germline loops: CDR1 MNHEY, CDR2 SVGEGT. The CDR3 has 14 amino acids. CDR3 region: CASSYARGNSPLHF. The CDR3 bases are TGTGCCAGCAGTTACGCAAGGGGGAATTCACCCCTCCACTTT.

As DNA, the CDR3 is TGTGCCATCACCCTCCCGACAGGCCAAGGGCAGCCCCAGCATTTT. Residues: CAITLPTGQGQPQHF. The chain is built from TRBV6-5 and TRBJ1-5; D might be TRBD1 (6 bases). CDR3 length: 15 amino acids. Per germline, CDR1 MNHEY and CDR2 SVGAGI. V lost 10 bases and J lost 7, with 23 bases in between.

J is TRBJ1-2 and V is TRBV4-2; 10 nucleotides align to TRBD1. Germline CDR1 is LGHNA and CDR2 is YNFKEQ. There are 16 residues in the CDR3. V lost 3 bases and J lost 3; bases outside the gene matches: 7. Written as DNA, the CDR3 is TGTGCCAGCAGCCATGCCGGGACAGGGGTCGACTATGGCTACACCTTC. Encoded protein: CASSHAGTGVDYGYTF.

This clone was observed a handful of times. This rearrangement joins TRBV30 to TRBJ2-7; tentatively, D is TRBD1 (6 bases). Between the trimmed V and J ends, which lost 5 bases and 1 base, there was a span of 18 bases. Germline CDR1 is GTSNPN and CDR2 is SVGIG (reference sequence). This CDR3 is built from 15 residues. The CDR3 protein is CAWSSLGAESYEQYF. The CDR3 DNA sequence: TGTGCCTGGTCCTCTTTGGGGGCCGAATCCTACGAGCAGTACTTC.

This sequence joins TRBV9 and TRBJ2-2; TRBD2 aligns across 10 bases. The CDR3 is 16 residues long. Trimming removed 5 bases from V and 6 bases from J; junction bases left unmatched: 10. The germline CDR1 and CDR2 sequences are SGDLS and YYNGEE. The CDR3 DNA reads as TGTGCCAGCAGTGAATCGGGACTAGCGTGGTCCGGGGAGCTGTTTTTT. It encodes CASSESGLAWSGELFF.

J is TRBJ2-1 and V is TRBV19, with TRBD2 matching 10 bases. V lost 5 bases to trimming and J lost 4 bases; unmatched junction nucleotides: 11. The CDR3 extends over 17 amino acids. In germline, CDR1 is LNHDA, CDR2 SQIVND (reference sequence). CDR3 sequence reads: CASSGRVPSGRYNEQFF. CDR3 in DNA: TGTGCCAGTAGTGGCAGGGTCCCTAGCGGGAGATACAATGAGCAGTTCTTC.

The V gene is TRBV5-1, the J gene TRBJ2-1; tentatively, D is TRBD2 (5 bases). Germline values: CDR1 SGHRS, CDR2 YFSETQ. V shed 2 bases and J shed 7 bases, with 16 bases lying between them. The CDR3 length is 15 residues. This CDR3 is CASSLPTSTGNEQFF. DNA for the CDR3: TGCGCCAGCAGCTTACCGACAAGCACGGGGAATGAGCAGTTCTTC.

Only one count was recorded for this clone. The rearrangement uses TRBV13 and TRBJ1-4; D might be TRBD1 (5 bases). Germline assignment: CDR1 PRHDT and CDR2 FYEKMQ (reference sequence). This CDR3 spans 19 amino acids. Trimming left V 1 base short and J 6 bases short, with 24 bases between. CDR3 sequence: CASSLAPKLGPTADEKLFF. The DNA of the CDR3 is TGTGCCAGCAGCTTAGCGCCCAAGCTGGGGCCCACAGCTGATGAAAAACTGTTTTTT. The whole variable domain, filled in from reference TRBV13 and TRBJ1-4, reads AAGVIQSPRHLIKEKRETATLKCYPIPRHDTVYWYQQGPGQDPQFLISFYEKMQSDKGSIPDRFSAQQFSDYHSELNMSSLELGDSALYFCASSLAPKLGPTADEKLFFGSGTQLSVL.

Remarks on this clone: A clone one base away is much larger, so this may be a read error. The chain is built from TRBV7-9 and TRBJ1-1, with D tentatively TRBD1 (6 bases). The CDR3 totals 14 residues. Germline V CDR1 and CDR2: SEHNR, FQNEAQ (reference sequence). V was clipped by 5 bases and J by 1 base, with 11 bases between them. CDR3 protein: CASSPRTENTEAFF. The CDR3 region has the DNA TGTGCCAGCAGCCCACGGACAGAGAACACTGAAGCTTTCTTT. Supplemented by reference TRBV7-9 and TRBJ1-1, the full variable domain reads DTGVSQNPRHKITKRGQNVTFRCDPISEHNRLYWYRQTLGQGPEFLTYFQNEAQLEKSRLLSDRFSAERPKGSFSTLEIQRTEQGDSAMYLCASSPRTENTEAFFGQGTRLTVV.

The rearrangement links TRBV11-1 to TRBJ1-1, with D tentatively TRBD1 (5 bases). Germline V gene data show CDR1 as SGHAT and CDR2 as FQDESV (reference sequence). CDR3 size: 14 residues. The ends were cut back, 3 bases at V and 0 bases at J, with 8 bases in the middle. CDR3 in amino acids: CASSLGLLNTEAFF. For the CDR3, the DNA is TGTGCCAGCAGCTTGGGACTGCTGAACACTGAAGCTTTCTTT.

The chain recombines TRBV11-3 with TRBJ2-7, with D maybe TRBD1 (6 bases). V lost 1 base, J lost 4 bases, and 26 bases lay in between. The CDR3 spans 19 residues. The germline CDR1 and CDR2 sequences are SGHNT and YENEEA. The CDR3 is CASSLVFVPDHRVAYEQYF. The CDR3 DNA follows: TGTGCCAGCAGCTTAGTTTTCGTTCCCGACCACAGGGTAGCTTACGAGCAGTACTTC.

The J gene is TRBJ2-1, the V gene TRBV9; 11 bases are a match to TRBD2. Trimming removed 3 bases from V and 4 bases from J; junction bases left unmatched: 6. The germline V gene has CDR1 SGDLS and CDR2 YYNGEE. The CDR3 contains 16 residues. The CDR3 DNA sequence: TGTGCCAGCAGCGCCCCTAGCGGGGGGCAGTACAATGAGCAGTTCTTC. Amino acid sequence: CASSAPSGGQYNEQFF.